The source of this T cell receptor (beta chain) is a study of PD-1 blockade in classical Hodgkin lymphoma. Time point described: newly diagnosed, previously untreated cHL patient sample. The CD4+ T cells used were purified from thawed PBMCs through magnetic negative selection. Comparison PBMCs came from previously untreated, newly diagnosed classical Hodgkin lymphoma patients. Comment on this clone: Its antigen is as yet unknown.

Only in-frame clones appear in the TCRdb table, and some are missing; sequencing was by immunoSEQ multiplex PCR. This table has about 22,000 clones, about 91% appearing once. General observations from the study: Possibly reflecting disease activity or prior therapy, repertoire differences have causes that remain undefined. Newly diagnosed patients reportedly trailed healthy donors in baseline TCR diversity.

Per germline, CDR1 MGHDK and CDR2 SYGVNS. Trimming cost V 8 bases and J 2 bases; bases outside gene matches: 6. The CDR3 totals 13 residues. The rearrangement links TRBV25-1 to TRBJ2-7; the match to TRBD1 covers 7 bases. The sequencing input was CD4+ T cells from blood. The clonotype comes from a human donor with classical Hodgkin lymphoma. The CDR3 DNA reads as TGTGCCAGCTCCGGGACAGAGACCTACGAGCAGTACTTC. This translates into CASSGTETYEQYF.